These 27 T cell receptor beta chains were all obtained from the same sample, sequenced in a study of T cells in women clearing cervical HPV infection. Produced via immunoSEQ multiplex PCR; TCRdb's table is partial and in-frame only. The sample table includes over 25,000 clones. Sequencing was done on a sample of blood buffy coat. Receptor source: a woman between 18 and 69 years old with a cervical HPV16 infection that either progressed to CIN3+ or cleared (not recorded which).

CDR3 loop: CASKFGGQRTDTQYF. CDR3 DNA, as far as it was read: TGTGCCAGTAAGTTTGGCGGGCAGCGCACAGATACG. This chain links TRBV19 with TRBJ2-3; a weak D match, TRBD2 (5 bases). The CDR3 end falls 3 residues outside the read, so it is completed with the germline J gene. The V end lost 7 bases, the J end lost 1 base, and 15 bases lay between the germline ends. Germline V CDR1 and CDR2: LNHDA, SQIVND (reference sequence). The CDR3 spans 15 residues.

The sequenced part of the CDR3 DNA is TGCGCCAGCAGCTTGGACGACTTTGGC. Protein sequence: CASSLDDFG. The full CDR3 protein is CASSLDDFGYTF. The chain combines TRBV5-1 with TRBJ1-2; D remains unclear. Read sequence stops 3 residues before the CDR3 end, and the germline J gene provides the missing end. The V gene lost 0 bases and the J gene lost 7 bases, with 7 bases spanning the gap. The CDR3 has 12 residues. Germline V gives CDR1 SGHRS, CDR2 YFSETQ.

Details on this clone: The read falls 3 residues short of the CDR3 end, and the missing part is taken from the germline J gene. This sequence joins TRBV11-3 and TRBJ2-1; 11 nucleotides agree with TRBD2. This CDR3 is built from 15 residues. Trimming removed 4 bases from V and 4 bases from J; junction bases left unmatched: 3. From germline, CDR1 is SGHNT and CDR2 YENEEA. CDR3 protein: CASSSLAGGYNEQFF. The sequenced CDR3 bases are TGTGCCAGCAGCTCTCTAGCGGGAGGTTACAATGAG.

Details on this clone: The CDR3 end falls 3 residues outside the read, so it is completed with the germline J gene. This chain links TRBV19 with TRBJ1-5; D is unclear. This CDR3 region has 17 residues. The V end was cut by 3 bases, the J end by 4 bases, with 19 bases between. Germline V gene data show CDR1 as LNHDA and CDR2 as SQIVND (reference sequence). The sequenced part of the CDR3 DNA is TGTGCCAGTAGTATCAAACCCGGGCAGAGGACTAATCAGCCC. It specifies CASSIKPGQRTNQP. In full, the CDR3 reads CASSIKPGQRTNQPQHF.

Details on this clone: The read ends 3 residues early relative to the CDR3; the germline J gene fills the gap. The V and J genes are TRBV30 and TRBJ1-4; 7 nucleotides line up with TRBD1. V lost 0 bases and J lost 8; bases outside the gene matches: 6. CDR1 is GTSNPN and CDR2 is SVGIG in the germline V gene (reference sequence). This CDR3 region has 14 residues. Incomplete CDR3 DNA: TGTGCCTGGAGTGTAGACAGGGTGACGGAAAAA. Translation: CAWSVDRVTEK. The whole CDR3 is CAWSVDRVTEKLFF.

Concerning this clone itself: The read comes to an end 3 residues before the CDR3 does, leaving the germline J gene to fill in the end. This rearrangement joins TRBV2 to TRBJ2-5; TRBD1 agrees at 8 bases. V was pared by 3 bases and J by 6 bases, with 9 bases of the junction left unmatched. Germline values: CDR1 SNHLY, CDR2 FYNNEI. This CDR3 has 15 residues. The sequenced part of the CDR3 DNA is TGTGCCAGCAGTGAGGCTCTGGACAGGGCGAAGACC. This gives the protein CASSEALDRAKT. In full, the CDR3 reads CASSEALDRAKTQYF.

The part of the CDR3 DNA that was read is TGTGCCAGCAGGAACCTAGCTAACTATGGT. This translates into CASRNLANYG. The full CDR3 reads CASRNLANYGQYF. The chain recombines TRBV7-9 with TRBJ2-4, with D maybe TRBD2 (5 bases). With the read ending 3 residues before the CDR3 end, the germline J gene is used to fill in that end. Germline lookup yields CDR1 SEHNR and CDR2 FQNEAQ (reference sequence). The CDR3 consists of 13 residues.

For this clone: The read comes to an end 3 residues before the CDR3 does, leaving the germline J gene to fill in the end. V gene TRBV7-3 combines with J gene TRBJ2-1; D unclear. The CDR3 consists of 13 residues. The V gene's germline CDR1 is SGHTA and CDR2 FQGTGA. Trimming cost V 5 bases and J 4 bases, with 9 bases left between them. The chain's CDR3 is CASSLRLYNEQFF. CDR3 DNA, as far as it was read: TGTGCCAGCAGCCTCCGACTTTACAATGAG.

Turning to this clone: The CDR3 is cut off 3 residues early in the read; its end comes from the germline J gene. This chain joins TRBV24-1 and TRBJ2-1, with 12 bases identical to TRBD2. Trimming took 2 bases from V and 9 from J; bases not matched to a gene: 4. Germline loops: CDR1 KGHDR, CDR2 SFDVKD. This CDR3 has 15 residues. The CDR3 here is CATSDSSGRAGEQFF. The CDR3 bases that were read are TGTGCCACCAGTGATTCTAGCGGGAGGGCCGGTGAG.

About this clone: Coverage ceases 3 residues before the CDR3 finishes, and the germline J gene fills in the end. This chain joins TRBV19 and TRBJ2-1, with 8 bases fitting TRBD1. This CDR3 has 13 amino acids. From germline, CDR1 is LNHDA and CDR2 SQIVND (reference sequence). Trimming took 7 bases from V and 5 from J; bases not matched to a gene: 4. The DNA read from the CDR3 is TGTGCCAGTATCAGGACAGGGAACAATGAG. Translation: CASIRTGNNE. The whole CDR3 protein is CASIRTGNNEQFF.

With regard to this clone: The read finishes 3 residues shy of the CDR3 end, and the germline J gene is used to complete it. This rearrangement joins TRBV30 to TRBJ1-5; D is perhaps TRBD1 (5 bases). The CDR3 is made up of 16 amino acids. Deletions cut 0 bases from V and 0 bases from J, with 12 bases between. Germline assignment: CDR1 GTSNPN and CDR2 SVGIG (reference sequence). The covered CDR3 bases are TGTGCCTGGAGTGTACTTGGGGCCCATAGCAATCAGCCC. This encodes CAWSVLGAHSNQP. The whole CDR3 reads CAWSVLGAHSNQPQHF.

The part of the CDR3 DNA that was read is TGTGCCAGTAGTGCCTTAGGACAGGGAACCTATGGT. Protein: CASSALGQGTYG. The full CDR3 protein reads CASSALGQGTYGQYF. This chain joins TRBV19 and TRBJ2-4; 8 nucleotides line up with TRBD1. The CDR3 end is not reached by the read, which stops 3 residues before it; the germline J gene fills it in. Germline-derived CDR1 and CDR2 are LNHDA and SQIVND (reference sequence). This CDR3 is built from 15 residues.

On this clone: The CDR3 goes on 3 residues after the read ends, and that part is filled in from the germline J gene. This chain links TRBV20-1 with TRBJ2-1; D unclear. Trimming cost V 5 bases and J 4 bases, with 12 bases left between them. Germline assignment: CDR1 DFQATT and CDR2 SNEGSKA (reference sequence). This CDR3 is 13 amino acids long. CDR3 residues: CSAPAIFYNEQFF. The CDR3 bases that were read are TGCAGTGCTCCAGCGATCTTTTACAATGAG.

A word on this clone: The read falls 3 residues short of the CDR3 end, and the missing part is taken from the germline J gene. The chain links TRBV19 to TRBJ2-1; tentative D call: TRBD2 (6 bases). The length of the CDR3 is 15 residues. V lost 5 bases and J lost 0, with 11 bases in between. Germline lookup yields CDR1 LNHDA and CDR2 SQIVND (reference sequence). The covered CDR3 bases are TGTGCCAGTAGTCTAGCGTCGGGCTCCTACAATGAG. Protein product: CASSLASGSYNE. The entire CDR3 protein reads CASSLASGSYNEQFF.

To note about this clone: The CDR3 is cut off 3 residues early in the read; its end comes from the germline J gene. V gene TRBV19 combines with J gene TRBJ1-1; 9 bases agree with TRBD1. After removal of 3 bases from V and 4 bases from J, the junction contained 9 bases not matched to a gene. The CDR3 contains 16 residues. The germline gives CDR1 LNHDA, CDR2 SQIVND (reference sequence). The CDR3 sequence: CASSITGQGRGTEAFF. The part of the CDR3 DNA that was read is TGTGCCAGTAGTATCACCGGACAGGGGAGAGGCACTGAA. The full variable domain, its missing parts supplied by reference TRBV19 and TRBJ1-1, is DGGITQSPKYLFRKEGQNVTLSCEQNLNHDAMYWYRQDPGQGLRLIYYSQIVNDFQKGDIAEGYSVSREKKESFPLTVTSAQKNPTAFYLCASSITGQGRGTEAFFGQGTRLTVV.

Note on this clone: The CDR3 goes on 3 residues after the read ends, and that part is filled in from the germline J gene. V gene TRBV30 combines with J gene TRBJ2-7, with 7 bases aligning to TRBD1. The CDR3 runs to 16 residues. Germline assignment: CDR1 GTSNPN and CDR2 SVGIG (reference sequence). The ends lost 5 bases at V and 0 bases at J; junction bases unmatched: 13. Incomplete CDR3 DNA: TGTGCCTGGGGAGTGTGGGGGACAGCCAGCTCCTACGAG. As protein: CAWGVWGTASSYE. The CDR3, in full, reads CAWGVWGTASSYEQYF.

On this clone itself: The CDR3 extends 3 residues past the end of the read, so its final part is completed from the germline J gene. This chain links TRBV19 with TRBJ2-7; 9 bases match TRBD1. The CDR3 totals 14 residues. Trimming cost V 5 bases and J 4 bases; bases outside gene matches: 6. Germline CDR1 reads LNHDA; CDR2 reads SQIVND (reference sequence). The sequenced CDR3 bases are TGTGCCAGTAGTCCGCCGGGACAGGGTTACGAG. Protein: CASSPPGQGYE. Given in full, the CDR3 is CASSPPGQGYEQYF.

As for this clone: The CDR3 is cut off 3 residues early in the read; its end comes from the germline J gene. The V call is TRBV20-1, the J call TRBJ2-3; TRBD1 might be the D (5 bases). CDR3 size: 14 residues. CDR1 DFQATT and CDR2 SNEGSKA come from the germline V gene (reference sequence). CDR3 region: CSARQGMGGETQYF. Incomplete CDR3 DNA: TGCAGTGCTAGACAGGGCATGGGTGGCGAGACG.

Remarks on this clone: The sequenced fragment ends 3 residues before the CDR3 boundary, so the rest is inferred from the germline J gene. This chain joins TRBV12-3 or TRBV12-4 and TRBJ2-5, with 9 bases fitting TRBD1. The ends lost 5 bases at V and 6 bases at J; junction bases unmatched: 16. The CDR3 totals 17 residues. This chain's CDR3 is CASSPIGGQGSRKTQYF. The CDR3 DNA, read in part, is TGTGCCAGCAGTCCCATCGGTGGACAGGGGTCTAGGAAGACC.

For this clone: The DNA ends 3 residues before the CDR3 does, and the rest of the CDR3 is filled in from the germline J gene. The chain has TRBV19 and TRBJ2-3; D possibly corresponds to TRBD2 (6 bases). The CDR3 spans 13 residues. Germline lookup yields CDR1 LNHDA and CDR2 SQIVND (reference sequence). CDR3 loop: CASRAGTEETQYF. The sequenced CDR3 bases are TGTGCCAGTAGGGCGGGGACGGAAGAGACG. The complete variable domain, with remaining parts taken from reference TRBV19 and TRBJ2-3, reads DGGITQSPKYLFRKEGQNVTLSCEQNLNHDAMYWYRQDPGQGLRLIYYSQIVNDFQKGDIAEGYSVSREKKESFPLTVTSAQKNPTAFYLCASRAGTEETQYFGPGTRLTVL.

For this clone: The read ends 3 residues early relative to the CDR3; the germline J gene fills the gap. The chain recombines TRBV5-1 with TRBJ1-6; D is undetermined. CDR3 size: 15 residues. V was cut by 0 bases and J by 3 bases, with 7 bases left in between. From germline, CDR1 is SGHRS and CDR2 YFSETQ. CDR3 DNA, as far as it was read: TGCGCCAGCAGCTTGGCTAGCAACTATAATTCACCC. This gives the protein CASSLASNYNSP. The whole CDR3 region reads CASSLASNYNSPLHF.

In the case of this clone: The sequence runs out 3 residues before the end of the CDR3; the remainder is reconstructed from the germline J gene. V is TRBV7-3 and J is TRBJ1-2; 7 positions match TRBD1. This CDR3 has 15 amino acids. Germline V lookup: CDR1 SGHTA, CDR2 FQGTGA. Partial CDR3 DNA: TGTGCCAGCAGCCCCGGGACAGTGAGCACAGATACC. Protein sequence: CASSPGTVSTDT. The whole CDR3 is CASSPGTVSTDTYTF.

On this clone itself: The read terminates 3 residues before the CDR3 end, so the remaining end is supplied by the germline J gene. Other DNA sequences from this sample encode an identical CDR3 as well. The rearrangement uses TRBV5-1 and TRBJ2-7; D is undetermined. The ends were cut back, 0 bases at V and 0 bases at J, with 7 bases in the middle. The CDR3 covers 14 residues. The germline V gene has CDR1 SGHRS and CDR2 YFSETQ. The CDR3: CASSLDSPSYEQYF. The part of the CDR3 DNA that was read is TGCGCCAGCAGCTTGGACAGCCCCTCCTACGAG.

About this clone itself: The sequenced fragment ends 3 residues before the CDR3 boundary, so the rest is inferred from the germline J gene. This chain links TRBV20-1 with TRBJ1-2; no firm D call. Germline V gene data show CDR1 as DFQATT and CDR2 as SNEGSKA (reference sequence). The CDR3 totals 13 residues. The germline V and J ends were trimmed by 3 bases and 2 bases, with 10 bases remaining between them. This chain's CDR3 is CSASMGRNYGYTF. CDR3 DNA (partial): TGCAGTGCTAGTATGGGCAGAAACTATGGC.

The CDR3 spells CASSFGQGQETQYF. The part of the CDR3 DNA that was read is TGTGCCAGCAGCTTCGGACAGGGTCAAGAGACC. The V and J genes are TRBV11-2 and TRBJ2-5, with TRBD1 identical over 8 bases. The CDR3 end lies 3 residues beyond the end of the read and is filled in from the germline J gene. The CDR3 has 14 amino acids. Unmatched junction bases numbered 2, after V lost 3 bases and J lost 2 bases. Germline loops: CDR1 SGHAT, CDR2 FQNNGV.

As to this clone: The CDR3 extends 3 residues past the end of the read, so its final part is completed from the germline J gene. The chain is built from TRBV7-9 and TRBJ2-3; 7 bases are shared with TRBD1. CDR1 SEHNR and CDR2 FQNEAQ come from the germline V gene (reference sequence). There are 14 residues in the CDR3. The part of the CDR3 DNA that was read is TGTGCCAGCAGCTTCCGACAGGGAGCAAAGACG. This sequence encodes CASSFRQGAKT. In full, the CDR3 is CASSFRQGAKTQYF.

With regard to this clone: Read coverage stops 3 residues before the CDR3 terminus; the germline J gene supplies the remainder. V is TRBV12-3 or TRBV12-4 and J is TRBJ2-5, with a weak D call TRBD1 (6 bases). Trimming stripped 6 bases from V and 4 bases from J, with 9 bases between. The CDR3 totals 12 residues. The sequenced part of the CDR3 DNA is TGTGCCAGCAGGTTACAGGGAGAGACC. This codes for CASRLQGET. The entire CDR3 protein reads CASRLQGETQYF.